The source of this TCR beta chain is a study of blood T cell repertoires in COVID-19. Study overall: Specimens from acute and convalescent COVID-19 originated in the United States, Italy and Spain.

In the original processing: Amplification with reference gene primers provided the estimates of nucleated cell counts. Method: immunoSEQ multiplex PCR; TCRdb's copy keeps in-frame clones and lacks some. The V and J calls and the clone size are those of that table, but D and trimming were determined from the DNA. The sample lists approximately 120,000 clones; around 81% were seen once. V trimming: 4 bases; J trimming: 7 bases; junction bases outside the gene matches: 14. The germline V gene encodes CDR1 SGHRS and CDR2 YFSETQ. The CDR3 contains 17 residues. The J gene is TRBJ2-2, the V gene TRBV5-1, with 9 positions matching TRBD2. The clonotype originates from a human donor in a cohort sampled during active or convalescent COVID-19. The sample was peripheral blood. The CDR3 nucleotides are TGCGCCAGCAGCCCCGTGGTAGGCGGGGGGGCGATCGGGGAGCTGTTTTTT. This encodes CASSPVVGGGAIGELFF.